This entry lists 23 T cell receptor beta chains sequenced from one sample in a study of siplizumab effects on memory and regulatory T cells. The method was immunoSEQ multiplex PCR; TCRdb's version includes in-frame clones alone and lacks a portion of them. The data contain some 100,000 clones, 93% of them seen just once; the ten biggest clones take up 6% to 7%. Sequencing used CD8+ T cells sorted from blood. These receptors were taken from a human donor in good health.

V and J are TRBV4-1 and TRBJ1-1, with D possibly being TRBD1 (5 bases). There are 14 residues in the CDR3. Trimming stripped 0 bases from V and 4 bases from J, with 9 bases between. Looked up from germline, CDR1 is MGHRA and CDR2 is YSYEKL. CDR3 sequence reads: CASSQDRGATEAFF. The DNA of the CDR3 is TGCGCCAGCAGCCAAGATAGAGGGGCCACTGAAGCTTTCTTT.

The CDR3 region is CASSSGNNSPLHF. The CDR3 nucleotides read TGTGCCAGCAGCTCGGGGAATAATTCACCCCTCCACTTT. This rearrangement joins TRBV7-3 to TRBJ1-6; D uncertain. Trimming removed 4 bases from V and 5 bases from J, with 6 bases in between. The CDR3 length is 13 residues. The V gene's germline CDR1 is SGHTA and CDR2 FQGTGA.

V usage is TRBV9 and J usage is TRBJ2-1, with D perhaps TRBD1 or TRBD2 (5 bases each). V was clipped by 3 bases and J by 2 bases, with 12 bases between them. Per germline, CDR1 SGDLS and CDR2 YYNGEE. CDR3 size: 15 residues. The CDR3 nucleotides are TGTGCCAGCAGCGATGGGGACGCGACCTACAATGAGCAGTTCTTC. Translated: CASSDGDATYNEQFF.

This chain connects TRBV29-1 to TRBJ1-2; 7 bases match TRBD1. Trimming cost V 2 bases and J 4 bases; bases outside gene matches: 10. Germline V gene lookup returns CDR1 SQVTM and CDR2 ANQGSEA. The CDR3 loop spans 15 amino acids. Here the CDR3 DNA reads TGCAGCGTTGAACCACTGGGGACAGATGGCTATGGCTACACCTTC. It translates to CSVEPLGTDGYGYTF.

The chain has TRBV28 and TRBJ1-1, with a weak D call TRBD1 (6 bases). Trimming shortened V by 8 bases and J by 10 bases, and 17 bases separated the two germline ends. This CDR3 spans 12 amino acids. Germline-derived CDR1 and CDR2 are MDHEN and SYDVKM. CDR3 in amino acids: CASDRHPGGAFF. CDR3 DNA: TGTGCCAGCGACAGGCACCCTGGGGGAGCTTTCTTT.

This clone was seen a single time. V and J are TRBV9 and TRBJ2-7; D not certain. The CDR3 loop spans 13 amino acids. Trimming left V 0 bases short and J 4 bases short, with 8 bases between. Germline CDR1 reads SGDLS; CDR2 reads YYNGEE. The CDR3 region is CASSVEPAYEQYF. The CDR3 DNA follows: TGTGCCAGCAGCGTAGAGCCAGCATACGAGCAGTACTTC.

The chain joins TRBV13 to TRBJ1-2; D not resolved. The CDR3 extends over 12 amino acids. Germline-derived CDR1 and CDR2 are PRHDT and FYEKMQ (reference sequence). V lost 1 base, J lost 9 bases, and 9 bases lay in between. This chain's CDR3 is CASSLVLSSYTF. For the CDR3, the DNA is TGTGCCAGCAGCTTAGTTCTGTCCAGCTACACCTTC.

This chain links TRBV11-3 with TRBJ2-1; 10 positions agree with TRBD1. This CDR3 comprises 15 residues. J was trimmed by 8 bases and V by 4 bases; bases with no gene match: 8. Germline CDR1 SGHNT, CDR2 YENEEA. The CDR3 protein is CASSYPGTGVDEQFF. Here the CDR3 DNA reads TGTGCCAGCAGCTATCCCGGGACAGGGGTCGATGAGCAGTTCTTC. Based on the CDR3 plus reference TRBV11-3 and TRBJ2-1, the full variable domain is EAGVVQSPRYKIIEKKQPVAFWCNPISGHNTLYWYLQNLGQGPELLIRYENEEAVDDSQLPKDRFSAERLKGVDSTLKIQPAELGDSAVYLCASSYPGTGVDEQFFGPGTRLTVL.

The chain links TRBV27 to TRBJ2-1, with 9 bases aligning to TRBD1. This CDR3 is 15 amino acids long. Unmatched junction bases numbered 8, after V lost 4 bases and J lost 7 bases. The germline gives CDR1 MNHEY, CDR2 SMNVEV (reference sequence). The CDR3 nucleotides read TGTGCCAGCAGTTCAAGACAGGGGGGAAGGAATGAGCAGTTCTTC. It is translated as CASSSRQGGRNEQFF.

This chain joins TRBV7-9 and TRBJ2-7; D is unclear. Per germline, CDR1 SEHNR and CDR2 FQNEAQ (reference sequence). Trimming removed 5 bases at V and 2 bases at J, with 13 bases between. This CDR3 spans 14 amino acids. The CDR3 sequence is CASSPTEQTYEQYF. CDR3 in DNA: TGTGCCAGCAGCCCGACGGAACAAACCTACGAGCAGTACTTC.

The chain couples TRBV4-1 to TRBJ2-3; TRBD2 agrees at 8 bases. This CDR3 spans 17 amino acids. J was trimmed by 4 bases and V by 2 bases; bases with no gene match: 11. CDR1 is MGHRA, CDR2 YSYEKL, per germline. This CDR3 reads CASSQPLGGLEPDTQYF. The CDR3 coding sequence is TGCGCCAGCAGCCAACCCCTGGGGGGACTAGAGCCAGATACGCAGTATTTT.

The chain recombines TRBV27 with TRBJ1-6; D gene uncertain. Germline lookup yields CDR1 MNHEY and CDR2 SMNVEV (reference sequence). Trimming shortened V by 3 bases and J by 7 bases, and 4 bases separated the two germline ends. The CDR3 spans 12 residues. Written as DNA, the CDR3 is TGTGCCAGCAGTTTGGGGAATTCACCCCTCCACTTT. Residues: CASSLGNSPLHF.

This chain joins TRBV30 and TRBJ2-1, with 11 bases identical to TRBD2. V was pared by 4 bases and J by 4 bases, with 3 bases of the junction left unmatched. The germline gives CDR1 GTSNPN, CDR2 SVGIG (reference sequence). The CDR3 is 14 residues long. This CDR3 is CAWTRLAGYNEQFF. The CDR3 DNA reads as TGTGCCTGGACTCGACTAGCGGGGTACAATGAGCAGTTCTTC.

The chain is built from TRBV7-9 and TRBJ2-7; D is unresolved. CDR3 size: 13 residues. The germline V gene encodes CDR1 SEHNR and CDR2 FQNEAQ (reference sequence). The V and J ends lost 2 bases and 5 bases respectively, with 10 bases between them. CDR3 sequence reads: CASSLLGIHEQYF. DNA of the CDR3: TGTGCCAGCAGCTTATTAGGGATCCACGAGCAGTACTTC.

The CDR3 DNA reads TGTGCCAGCAGCGTTGGGACTAGCGCCTACAATGAGCAGTTCTTC. Protein product: CASSVGTSAYNEQFF. The chain recombines TRBV9 with TRBJ2-1; TRBD2 aligns across 10 bases. The CDR3 loop spans 15 amino acids. V was pared by 2 bases and J by 2 bases, with 1 base of the junction left unmatched. Looked up from germline, CDR1 is SGDLS and CDR2 is YYNGEE.

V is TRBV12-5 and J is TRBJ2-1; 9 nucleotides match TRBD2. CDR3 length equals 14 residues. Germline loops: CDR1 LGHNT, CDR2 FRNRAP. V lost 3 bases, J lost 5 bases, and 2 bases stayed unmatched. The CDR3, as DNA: TGTGCTAGTGGTTTTAGACTAGCGGACAATGAGCAGTTCTTC. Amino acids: CASGFRLADNEQFF. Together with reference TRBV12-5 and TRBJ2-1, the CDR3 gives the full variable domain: DARVTQTPRHKVTEMGQEVTMRCQPILGHNTVFWYRQTMMQGLELLAYFRNRAPLDDSGMPKDRFSAEMPDATLATLKIQPSEPRDSAVYFCASGFRLADNEQFFGPGTRLTVL.

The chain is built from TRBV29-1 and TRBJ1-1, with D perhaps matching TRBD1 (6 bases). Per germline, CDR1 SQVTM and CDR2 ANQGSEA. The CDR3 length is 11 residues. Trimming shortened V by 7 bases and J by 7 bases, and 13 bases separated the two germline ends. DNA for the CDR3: TGCAGCGCGCTGCAAGGGGGTGAAGCTTTCTTT. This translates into CSALQGGEAFF.

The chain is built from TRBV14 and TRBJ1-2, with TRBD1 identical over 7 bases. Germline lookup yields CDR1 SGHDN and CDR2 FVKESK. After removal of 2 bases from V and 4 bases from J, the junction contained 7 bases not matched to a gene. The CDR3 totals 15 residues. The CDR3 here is CASSQFQTGLYGYTF. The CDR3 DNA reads TGTGCCAGCAGCCAATTCCAGACAGGGCTCTATGGCTACACCTTC.

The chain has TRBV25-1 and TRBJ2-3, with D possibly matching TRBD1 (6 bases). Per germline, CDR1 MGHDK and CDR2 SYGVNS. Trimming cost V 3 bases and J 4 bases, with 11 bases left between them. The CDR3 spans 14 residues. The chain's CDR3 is CASSDRTGSDTQYF. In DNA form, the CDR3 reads TGTGCCAGCAGTGATCGAACAGGGTCAGATACGCAGTATTTT.

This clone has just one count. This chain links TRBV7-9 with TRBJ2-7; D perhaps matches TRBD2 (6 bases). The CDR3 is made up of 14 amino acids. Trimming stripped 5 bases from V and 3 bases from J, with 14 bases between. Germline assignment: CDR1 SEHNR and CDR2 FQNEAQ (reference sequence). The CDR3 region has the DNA TGTGCCAGCAGCCACTTAACGGGAGACTACGAGCAGTACTTC. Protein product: CASSHLTGDYEQYF. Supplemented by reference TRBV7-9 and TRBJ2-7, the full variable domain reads DTGVSQNPRHKITKRGQNVTFRCDPISEHNRLYWYRQTLGQGPEFLTYFQNEAQLEKSRLLSDRFSAERPKGSFSTLEIQRTEQGDSAMYLCASSHLTGDYEQYFGPGTRLTVT.

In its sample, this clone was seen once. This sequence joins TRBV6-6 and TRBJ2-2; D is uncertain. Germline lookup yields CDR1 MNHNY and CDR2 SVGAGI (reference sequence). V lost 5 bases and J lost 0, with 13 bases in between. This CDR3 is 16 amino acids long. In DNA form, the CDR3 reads TGTGCCAGCAGTCCCCTTGAGCGCGCGAACACCGGGGAGCTGTTTTTT. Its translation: CASSPLERANTGELFF.

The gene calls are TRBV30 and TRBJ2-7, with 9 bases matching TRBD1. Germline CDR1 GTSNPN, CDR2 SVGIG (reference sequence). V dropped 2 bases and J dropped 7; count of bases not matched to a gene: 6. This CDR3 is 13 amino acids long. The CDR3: CAWSTGGSGEQYF. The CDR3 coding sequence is TGTGCCTGGAGTACAGGGGGCTCGGGAGAGCAGTACTTC.

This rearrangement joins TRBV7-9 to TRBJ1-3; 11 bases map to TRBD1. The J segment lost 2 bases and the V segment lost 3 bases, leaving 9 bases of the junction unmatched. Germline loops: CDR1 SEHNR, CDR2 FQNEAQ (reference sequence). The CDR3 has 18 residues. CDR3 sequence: CASSLVRTGGETGNTIYF. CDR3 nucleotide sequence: TGTGCCAGCAGCTTGGTGAGGACAGGGGGCGAGACTGGAAACACCATATATTTT. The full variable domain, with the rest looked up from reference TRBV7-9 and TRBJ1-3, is DTGVSQNPRHKITKRGQNVTFRCDPISEHNRLYWYRQTLGQGPEFLTYFQNEAQLEKSRLLSDRFSAERPKGSFSTLEIQRTEQGDSAMYLCASSLVRTGGETGNTIYFGEGSWLTVV.